The next 7 T cell receptor beta chains were all read from a single sample in a study of chemoradiotherapy in HPV16-positive cancers. Here immunoSEQ multiplex PCR was the method, and the copy in TCRdb shows in-frame clones only, minus some. The sample gives tens of thousands of clones, 93% of which show up once; about a sixth is in the top ten. The specimen comprised blood, sampled from a patient who underwent chemoradiotherapy. The receptors derive from a human donor with HPV-associated anogenital cancer.

This chain uses TRBV18 with TRBJ1-1; TRBD1 aligns across 11 bases. After removal of 3 bases from V and 0 bases from J, the junction contained 3 bases not matched to a gene. CDR1 is KGHSH and CDR2 is LQKENI in the germline V gene. This CDR3 has 16 amino acids. Here the CDR3 reads CASSPGQGVVNTEAFF. As DNA, the CDR3 is TGTGCCAGCTCACCGGGACAGGGGGTGGTGAACACTGAAGCTTTCTTT. The variable domain in full, with the rest retrieved from reference TRBV18 and TRBJ1-1, is NAGVMQNPRHLVRRRGQEARLRCSPMKGHSHVYWYRQLPEEGLKFMVYLQKENIIDESGMPKERFSAEFPKEGPSILRIQQVVRGDSAAYFCASSPGQGVVNTEAFFGQGTRLTVV.

The chain combines TRBV25-1 with TRBJ1-3, with unresolved D. The CDR3 sequence is 14 residues long. In germline, CDR1 is MGHDK, CDR2 SYGVNS. V lost 5 bases and J lost 0, with 8 bases in between. The CDR3 bases are TGTGCCAGCAGTTTACCAAGCTCTGGAAACACCATATATTTT. Translated: CASSLPSSGNTIYF.

The V and J genes are TRBV4-3 and TRBJ2-3; TRBD2 might be the D (5 bases). The CDR3 has 16 amino acids. Per germline, CDR1 LGHNA and CDR2 YSLEER. Trimming stripped 1 base from V and 2 bases from J, with 13 bases between. As DNA, the CDR3 is TGCGCCAGCAGCCAAGCATCCGGGGTATTCACAGATACGCAGTATTTT. This codes for CASSQASGVFTDTQYF.

This clone was seen just once. The J gene is TRBJ2-7, the V gene TRBV27; no definite D call. The germline V gene has CDR1 MNHEY and CDR2 SMNVEV (reference sequence). Trimming stripped 0 bases from V and 3 bases from J, with 9 bases between. The length of the CDR3 is 14 residues. CDR3 amino acids: CASSLSSGHYEQYF. The CDR3 nucleotides read TGTGCCAGCAGTTTATCGTCGGGCCACTACGAGCAGTACTTC.

CDR3 nucleotide sequence: TGTGCCAGCAGCCAAGCCCCGCCCGGGGTCCAGGACGAGCAGTACTTC. As protein: CASSQAPPGVQDEQYF. The chain links TRBV4-2 to TRBJ2-7; TRBD2 is a possible D gene (5 bases). Per the germline V gene, CDR1 is LGHNA and CDR2 is YNFKEQ. Trimming removed 1 base at V and 5 bases at J, with 18 bases between. The CDR3 covers 16 residues.

This rearrangement joins TRBV11-2 to TRBJ1-6; no clear D. This CDR3 has 17 amino acids. CDR1 is SGHAT, CDR2 FQNNGV, per germline. V was trimmed by 6 bases and J by 7 bases, leaving 22 bases between them. The CDR3 sequence: CASSLKSPSLMNSPLHF. The DNA of the CDR3 is TGTGCCAGCAGTCTCAAATCCCCCAGCCTCATGAATTCACCCCTCCACTTT.

This sequence joins TRBV29-1 and TRBJ2-3; TRBD1 might be the D (6 bases). The germline V and J ends were trimmed by 7 bases and 5 bases, with 19 bases remaining between them. This CDR3 region has 14 residues. The germline CDR1 and CDR2 sequences are SQVTM and ANQGSEA. Here the CDR3 DNA reads TGCAGCGCTAAAAACCACAGGGATGGAGATACGCAGTATTTT. Its protein product is CSAKNHRDGDTQYF.